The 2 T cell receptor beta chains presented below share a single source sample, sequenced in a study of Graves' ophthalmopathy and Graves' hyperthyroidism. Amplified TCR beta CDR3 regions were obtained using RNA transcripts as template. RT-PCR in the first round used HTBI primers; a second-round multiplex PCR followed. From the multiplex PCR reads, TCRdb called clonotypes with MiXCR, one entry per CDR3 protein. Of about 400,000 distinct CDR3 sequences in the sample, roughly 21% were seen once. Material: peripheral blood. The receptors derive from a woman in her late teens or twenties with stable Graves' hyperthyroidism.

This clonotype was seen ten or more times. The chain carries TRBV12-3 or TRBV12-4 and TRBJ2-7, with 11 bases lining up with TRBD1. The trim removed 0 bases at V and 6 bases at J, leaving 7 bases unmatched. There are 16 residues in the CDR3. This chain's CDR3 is CASSLAWGTGGGEQYF. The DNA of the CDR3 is TGTGCCAGCAGTTTAGCGTGGGGGACAGGGGGAGGCGAGCAGTACTTC.

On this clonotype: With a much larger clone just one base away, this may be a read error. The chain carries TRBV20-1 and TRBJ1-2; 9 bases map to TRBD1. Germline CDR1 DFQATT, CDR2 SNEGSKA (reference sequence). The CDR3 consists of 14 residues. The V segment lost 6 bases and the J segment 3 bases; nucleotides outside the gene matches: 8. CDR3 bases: TGCAGTGCAGCCGGGACAGGGTCGGACTATGGCTACACCTTC. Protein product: CSAAGTGSDYGYTF.